These T cell receptor beta chains were read from a single sample in a study of T cells in Graves' hyperthyroidism and ophthalmopathy. MiXCR, applied by TCRdb to the multiplex PCR reads, yields one record per CDR3 protein. Of some 760,000 distinct CDR3 sequences in the sample, around 15% were seen once. Sequenced: blood. Receptor source: a woman aged 18-30 years with Graves' hyperthyroidism. Each CDR3 is given with its conserved first and last residue. A D gene is named only where the DNA matches it firmly. Where a row states a size, it is once, few, many or the class of an expanded clone; other rows omit it.

D gene	clone size	V gene	J gene	CDR3 DNA	CDR3 protein
TRBD1	many	TRBV11-2	TRBJ2-5	TGTGCCAGCAGCTTAAACAGGGGGGTAGAGACCCAGTACTTC	CASSLNRGVETQYF
-	few	TRBV20-1	TRBJ2-3	TGCAGTGCTACGGACTCATCTAGCACAGATACGCAGTATTTT	CSATDSSSTDTQYF
-	-	TRBV12-3/TRBV12-4	TRBJ1-4	TGTGCCAGCAGCGGGGACTCCTTGAATGGAAAACTGTTTTTT	CASSGDSLNGKLFF
-	few	TRBV10-3	TRBJ1-2	TGTGCCATCAGTGACGCACAAACTGGCTACACCTTC	CAISDAQTGYTF
-	many	TRBV28	TRBJ2-7	TGTGCCAGCAGTTTACCTACCGGGACCTCAACCCTCTACGAGCAGTACTTC	CASSLPTGTSTLYEQYF
-	few	TRBV6-5	TRBJ1-2	TGTGCCAGCAGTTACAGTCCCCGACAGGGCTACACCTTC	CASSYSPRQGYTF
-	few	TRBV6-5	TRBJ1-3	TGTGCCAGCAGTTACAAGGACCCTCAAGGAAACACCATATATTTT	CASSYKDPQGNTIYF
TRBD2	many	TRBV11-3	TRBJ2-1	TGTGCCAGCAGCTTAGCCGGACTAGCGGGAGTTTATGAGCAGTTCTTC	CASSLAGLAGVYEQFF
-	many	TRBV3-1	TRBJ2-1	TGTGCCAGCAGCCAAGGCACGGGAGCCCACAATGAGCAGTTCTTC	CASSQGTGAHNEQFF
-	many	TRBV20-1	TRBJ2-7	TGCAGTGCTAGAGTGGGGGGGGGACAGATCCCCCCCTACGAGCAGTACTTC	CSARVGGGQIPPYEQYF
TRBD1	few	TRBV7-2	TRBJ2-7	TGTGCCAGCAGCTTAGGAGGGGGCTCCCTGTCCTACGAGCAGTACTTC	CASSLGGGSLSYEQYF
-	few	TRBV7-7	TRBJ2-1	TGTGCTAGCAGCTTATCCACGAGGAGCGAGCAGTTCTTC	CASSLSTRSEQFF
TRBD1	-	TRBV6-1	TRBJ1-2	TGTGCCAGCAATTCACCCGGGACAGGGCCTGGCTACACCTTC	CASNSPGTGPGYTF
TRBD1	many	TRBV11-2	TRBJ2-7	TGTGCCAGCGGGCCCGACAGGGGATGGAGCTCCTACGAGCAGTACTTC	CASGPDRGWSSYEQYF
TRBD2	many	TRBV5-8	TRBJ2-3	TGTGCCAGCGTTGTTCCGGGACTAGCGGTGAGCACAGATACGCAGTATTTT	CASVVPGLAVSTDTQYF
-	many	TRBV11-2	TRBJ2-1	TGTGCCAGCAGCTTATGGTCTTCGAGCTCCTACAATGAGCAGTTCTTC	CASSLWSSSSYNEQFF
TRBD2	many	TRBV28	TRBJ2-2	TGTGCCAGCAGTCGTCCGGGACTAGCGGGAGTCGGGTGGGCCACCGGGGAGCTGTTTTTT	CASSRPGLAGVGWATGELFF
-	-	TRBV14	TRBJ1-2	TGTGCCAGCAGCCAAGACGGGGGGTCTCGAGGTGGCTACACCTTC	CASSQDGGSRGGYTF
-	many	TRBV30	TRBJ1-1	TGTGCCTGGACCCGGCGGGGCATGAACACTGAAGCTTTCTTT	CAWTRRGMNTEAFF
-	many	TRBV4-1	TRBJ2-2	TGCGCCAGCAGCCAGTTACCGGGACCGAACACCGGGGAGCTGTTTTTT	CASSQLPGPNTGELFF
TRBD1	-	TRBV20-1	TRBJ2-1	TGCAGTGCTAGAGGGGGGGGACAGGGGGCGTTTGAGCAGTTCTTC	CSARGGGQGAFEQFF
-	many	TRBV24-1	TRBJ1-5	TGTGCCACCCCCGACACCTGTAGCAATCAGCCCCAGCATTTT	CATPDTCSNQPQHF
TRBD1	-	TRBV6-5	TRBJ1-2	TGTGCCAGCAGTTACTCGAGAGGGGGCGATGGCTACACCTTC	CASSYSRGGDGYTF
-	-	TRBV5-6	TRBJ2-7	TGTGCCAGCAGTCTCCAAGGCCGCGGGCTCTACGAGCAGTACTTC	CASSLQGRGLYEQYF
TRBD1	few	TRBV12-3/TRBV12-4	TRBJ1-4	TGTGCCAGCAGTGGCGCGGACAGGGGGTTGATAGCAACTAATGAAAAACTGTTTTTT	CASSGADRGLIATNEKLFF
-	many	TRBV29-1	TRBJ2-1	TGCAGCGTCAAGCGCGGGACACAATACAATGAGCAGTTCTTC	CSVKRGTQYNEQFF
-	many	TRBV28	TRBJ1-2	TGTGCCAGCAGCAAACCGAGGGGCATTTCCGGCTACACCTTC	CASSKPRGISGYTF
-	few	TRBV28	TRBJ2-7	TGTGCCAGCAGCCCCCTGGAGCGGAGCTCCTACGAGCAGTACTTC	CASSPLERSSYEQYF
-	many	TRBV7-9	TRBJ2-1	TGTGCCAGCAGCTTAGCGGGAGTGAATGAGCAGTTCTTC	CASSLAGVNEQFF
-	-	TRBV5-1	TRBJ2-2	TGCGCCAGCAGCTTGAGGCCCGGGACACCAACCGGGGAGCTGTTTTTT	CASSLRPGTPTGELFF
TRBD1	few	TRBV15	TRBJ1-2	TGTGCCACCGGCAGAGTCTCCCTGGGACAGGGGAACTATGGCTACACCTTC	CATGRVSLGQGNYGYTF
-	few	TRBV29-1	TRBJ2-1	TGCAGCGTCTACCTGGGCGGCTCATTCTACAATGAGCAGTTCTTC	CSVYLGGSFYNEQFF
TRBD2	many	TRBV20-1	TRBJ2-1	TGCAGTGCTTTCCCTTTTGGCGGGAGGGTGGGCAATGAGCAGTTCTTC	CSAFPFGGRVGNEQFF
TRBD2	-	TRBV29-1	TRBJ2-2	TGCAGCGTTGGAGGACTAGCGGGACACCGCACCGGGGAGCTGTTTTTT	CSVGGLAGHRTGELFF
-	few	TRBV6-2/TRBV6-3	TRBJ1-3	TGTGCCAGCAGTTCTTTACCCGGGACGCTCTCTGGAAACACCATATATTTT	CASSSLPGTLSGNTIYF
TRBD2	few	TRBV6-4	TRBJ2-3	TGTGCCAGCAGCCGGCCTGGGGAGGGCGAGATTATTAACACAGATACGCAGTATTTT	CASSRPGEGEIINTDTQYF
TRBD2	-	TRBV5-1	TRBJ2-1	TGCGCCAGCAGCTTTCCGGGACTAGCGGGAGGGTTCGAGCAGTTCTTC	CASSFPGLAGGFEQFF
TRBD1	few	TRBV20-1	TRBJ1-2	TGCAGTGCTAGAGATCTCGTCGGGACAGCGTTGCCAGCTAACTATGGCTACACCTTC	CSARDLVGTALPANYGYTF
-	many	TRBV2	TRBJ1-5	TGTGCCAGCACCCTGACGGGGGGAGGGATAATGGATCAGCCCCAGCATTTT	CASTLTGGGIMDQPQHF
TRBD2	many	TRBV11-2	TRBJ2-5	TGTGCCAGCAGCTTAGGACCTAGCGGGAGGCCGGAGACCCAGTACTTC	CASSLGPSGRPETQYF
-	many	TRBV20-1	TRBJ2-2	TGCAGTGCTAGAGATCGGGTAGCGGTTAACACCGGGGAGCTGTTTTTT	CSARDRVAVNTGELFF
TRBD2	-	TRBV11-2	TRBJ2-1	TGTGCCAGCAGCCCAGGTCACGGGACTAGCGGCTACAATGAGCAGTTCTTC	CASSPGHGTSGYNEQFF